This T cell receptor (beta chain) was found in a study of T cells in Graves' hyperthyroidism and ophthalmopathy. The study, taken as a whole, reports: A 13 V-J signature model discriminated ophthalmopathy versus stable hyperthyroidism. Ophthalmopathy, which appeared later, was predicted by the model a median approximately 6 months before onset. Most clonotypes expanded in the thyroid (above 0.001) were also present in blood.

Researchers amplified the TCR beta CDR3 regions from RNA transcripts. Primed by the HTBI set, a first-round RT-PCR was run on the TCR CDR3. Each CDR3 protein is one row after TCRdb ran MiXCR on the multiplex PCR reads. The data hold approximately 700,000 distinct CDR3 sequences, with 40% to 55% observed a single time. This CDR3 has 14 amino acids. Per the germline V gene, CDR1 is DFQATT and CDR2 is SNEGSKA (reference sequence). The J segment lost 6 bases and the V segment lost 1 base, leaving 6 bases of the junction unmatched. This clonotype appeared once. Its antigen remains unknown. The receptor's source is an adult man with Graves' disease, either hyperthyroidism or ophthalmopathy (not recorded which). Sequencing was done on a sample of peripheral blood or thyroid tissue (not recorded which). The chain is built from TRBV20-1 and TRBJ2-7; 10 bases are shared with TRBD1. The CDR3 bases are TGCAGTGCTAGAGGGACAGGGGGGGCCTCCGAGCAGTACTTC. Translated, it gives CSARGTGGASEQYF.